The T cell receptor (beta chain) described here comes from a study of shared T cell receptors in the human thymus. The repertoire was sequenced with immunoSEQ multiplex PCR; TCRdb's copy has only in-frame clones and lacks some. This table holds hundreds of thousands of clones, about 90% found once. The germline V gene encodes CDR1 SNHLY and CDR2 FYNNEI. The CDR3 runs to 14 residues. V was clipped by 9 bases and J by 5 bases; unmatched bases: 10. The same data also went into a second study, on human thymus T cells. That source notes: In thymic and blood repertoires alike, V and J usage looked biased. Related research reported highly overlapping thymic repertoires among unrelated individuals.

The V call is TRBV2, the J call TRBJ1-1; TRBD1 agrees at 9 bases. This TCR came from a boy younger than two with a congenital heart defect. The sample comprised thymocytes. CDR3 residues: CARGGTGRCTEAFF. For the CDR3, the DNA is TGTGCCAGAGGGGGGACAGGGCGATGTACTGAAGCTTTCTTT.